Presented here are 21 T cell receptor beta chains from one specimen sequenced in a study of OX40 agonist ivuxolimab in advanced cancers. Libraries were prepared by immunoSEQ multiplex PCR; TCRdb keeps only in-frame clonotypes and omits some of them. In the table there are about 49,000 clones, roughly 79% of which are singletons. Sequenced here: CD4+ or CD8+ T cells sorted from blood, sampled in a trial of the OX40 agonist ivuxolimab. Receptors were obtained from an adult with an advanced solid tumor such as melanoma, head and neck, liver or kidney cancer.

The chain carries TRBV7-4 and TRBJ2-3, with D possibly TRBD1 on 5 matching bases. Looked up from germline, CDR1 is SGHVT and CDR2 is SQSDAQ. There are 15 residues in the CDR3. Trimming pared 3 bases from V and 2 bases from J, leaving 12 bases between. The CDR3 coding sequence is TGTGCCAGCAGCTTGAGACAGATTTTCACAGATACGCAGTATTTT. Its protein product is CASSLRQIFTDTQYF.

This clone was seen only a few times. V gene TRBV27 combines with J gene TRBJ2-6; 8 positions agree with TRBD1. V lost 4 bases, J lost 1 base, and 6 bases stayed unmatched. This CDR3 contains 17 residues. The V gene's germline CDR1 is MNHEY and CDR2 SMNVEV (reference sequence). The CDR3 reads CASSSGQGRSGANVLTF. The DNA for the CDR3 is TGTGCCAGCAGTTCCGGACAGGGTAGGTCTGGGGCCAACGTCCTGACTTTC.

The chain has TRBV6-5 and TRBJ1-1; the match to TRBD1 covers 7 bases. This CDR3 is built from 15 residues. The ends lost 4 bases at V and 1 base at J; junction bases unmatched: 6. Germline CDR1 MNHEY, CDR2 SVGAGI. The CDR3 is CASSFRAGGNTEAFF. The DNA for the CDR3 is TGTGCCAGCAGTTTTCGGGCAGGGGGGAACACTGAAGCTTTCTTT.

This chain joins TRBV20-1 and TRBJ2-7, with D possibly being TRBD2 (5 bases). V lost 7 bases, J lost 7 bases, and 14 bases lay in between. Germline CDR1 and CDR2: DFQATT and SNEGSKA (reference sequence). The CDR3 consists of 11 residues. The CDR3 loop is CSVVPGFEQYF. CDR3 DNA: TGCAGTGTTGTTCCGGGGTTTGAGCAGTACTTC.

This CDR3 is CASSKWAEAFF. As DNA, the CDR3 is TGTGCCAGTAGCAAGTGGGCCGAAGCTTTCTTT. This chain uses TRBV19 with TRBJ1-1; D unresolved. The length of the CDR3 is 11 residues. CDR1 and CDR2 (germline): LNHDA, SQIVND (reference sequence). V was shortened by 6 bases and J by 8 bases, with 10 bases between the two germline ends.

V usage is TRBV6-6 and J usage is TRBJ2-1; D is undetermined. This CDR3 contains 14 residues. Germline V CDR1 and CDR2: MNHNY, SVGAGI (reference sequence). Trimming took off 6 bases at V and 0 bases at J, with 9 bases between the two ends. CDR3 bases: TGTGCCAGCAGCCCCCTAGGCTCCTACAATGAGCAGTTCTTC. Its translation is CASSPLGSYNEQFF.

The chain couples TRBV4-3 to TRBJ1-3; D call uncertain. The CDR3 consists of 15 residues. The germline CDR1 and CDR2 sequences are LGHNA and YSLEER. Trimming left V 0 bases short and J 2 bases short, with 8 bases between. CDR3 DNA: TGCGCCAGCAGCCAAGATCAGGTACCTGGAAACACCATATATTTT. Residues: CASSQDQVPGNTIYF.

The chain has TRBV6-5 and TRBJ2-7; 11 bases align to TRBD2. CDR3 size: 12 residues. Germline trimming cut 10 bases from V and 2 bases from J; bases unmatched to any gene: 1. Germline CDR1 MNHEY, CDR2 SVGAGI. The CDR3 loop is CATGLAAYEQYF. In DNA form, the CDR3 reads TGTGCCACGGGACTAGCGGCCTACGAGCAGTACTTC.

The sample holds a few counts of this clone. The V gene is TRBV7-3, the J gene TRBJ2-3; possible D gene TRBD2, 7 bases. V was pared by 1 base and J by 1 base, with 18 bases between. The CDR3 covers 18 residues. Per the germline V gene, CDR1 is SGHTA and CDR2 is FQGTGA. CDR3 nucleotide sequence: TGTGCCAGCAGCTTAAGAGGGGGAGGGCCCGGAGGCACAGATACGCAGTATTTT. Amino acid sequence: CASSLRGGGPGGTDTQYF.

The chain uses TRBV30 and TRBJ2-7, with 8 bases aligning to TRBD1. The trim removed 2 bases at V and 7 bases at J, leaving 13 bases unmatched. The CDR3 runs 15 residues. Germline lookup yields CDR1 GTSNPN and CDR2 SVGIG (reference sequence). CDR3 coding DNA: TGTGCCTGGAGTCCACCGACAGGGGTTCTTTTGGAGCAGTACTTC. This encodes CAWSPPTGVLLEQYF.

V and J are TRBV28 and TRBJ2-7; 8 bases match TRBD2. The V and J ends lost 0 bases and 3 bases, in that order; junction bases with no gene match: 4. Germline CDR1 is MDHEN and CDR2 is SYDVKM. The CDR3 covers 15 residues. The CDR3 sequence: CASSLWSGGLYEQYF. CDR3 in DNA: TGTGCCAGCAGTTTATGGTCGGGAGGGCTCTACGAGCAGTACTTC.

About this clone itself: Here the CDR3 omits its conserved ending phenylalanine or tryptophan, so a read error is the likely source. The DNA is left out, because the CDR3 cannot be placed on it with certainty; the CDR3 is given as TCRdb lists it. This sequence joins TRBV14 and TRBJ1-1; the table's D gene call, TRBD1, was not cross checked with the DNA. Germline V gene lookup returns CDR1 SGHDN and CDR2 FVKESK. The length of the CDR3 is 11 amino acids, counting both ends. The CDR3 protein is CASSPYHRGAL.

In its sample, this clone was seen once. The chain carries TRBV27 and TRBJ2-5, with D tentatively TRBD2 (5 bases). V lost 6 bases to trimming and J lost 7 bases, with 21 bases between them. CDR3 length equals 15 residues. Germline V gene data show CDR1 as MNHEY and CDR2 as SMNVEV (reference sequence). CDR3 DNA: TGTGCCAGCAGACCCCTAGCCAACAATCTCGGGACCCAGTACTTC. As protein: CASRPLANNLGTQYF.

This clone was seen only a few times. The gene calls are TRBV28 and TRBJ2-2, with TRBD2 as a possible D gene (6 bases). V lost 5 bases, J lost 4 bases, and 20 bases lay in between. There are 17 residues in the CDR3. Germline V gives CDR1 MDHEN, CDR2 SYDVKM. For the CDR3, the DNA is TGTGCCAGCAGTCCCCTATTTGGGGCGGGGACCACCGGGGAGCTGTTTTTT. This translates into CASSPLFGAGTTGELFF.

The rearrangement uses TRBV7-2 and TRBJ2-7; no reliable D call. V shed 1 base and J shed 3 bases, with 16 bases lying between them. The CDR3 is 16 residues long. Germline CDR1 SGHTA, CDR2 FQGNSA. The CDR3 is CASSLVGRPKVYEQYF. For the CDR3, the DNA is TGTGCCAGCAGCTTAGTAGGGCGACCTAAGGTCTACGAGCAGTACTTC.

V and J are TRBV10-1 and TRBJ2-1; D remains ambiguous. The CDR3 totals 13 residues. Germline V CDR1 and CDR2: WNHNN, SYGVQD (reference sequence). The ends were cut back, 6 bases at V and 6 bases at J, with 12 bases in the middle. The CDR3 reads CASRTVEINEQFF. Written as DNA, the CDR3 is TGCGCCAGCAGGACTGTAGAGATCAATGAGCAGTTCTTC.

This clone was picked up a small number of times. V gene TRBV10-2 combines with J gene TRBJ2-1; TRBD2 agrees at 11 bases. Germline CDR1 is WSHSY and CDR2 is SAAADI. V trimming: 6 bases; J trimming: 9 bases; junction bases outside the gene matches: 4. There are 13 residues in the CDR3. The CDR3 DNA reads as TGCGCCAGCAGACCCGGGACTAGCGGTGAGCAGTTCTTC. It specifies CASRPGTSGEQFF.

V is TRBV5-1 and J is TRBJ2-5; D remains unclear. The CDR3 runs to 12 residues. V lost 2 bases and J lost 2, with 4 bases in between. Germline lookup yields CDR1 SGHRS and CDR2 YFSETQ. CDR3 in DNA: TGCGCCAGCAGCTTCCTACAAGAGACCCAGTACTTC. Translated: CASSFLQETQYF. The complete variable domain, with remaining parts taken from reference TRBV5-1 and TRBJ2-5, reads KAGVTQTPRYLIKTRGQQVTLSCSPISGHRSVSWYQQTPGQGLQFLFEYFSETQRNKGNFPGRFSGRQFSNSRSEMNVSTLELGDSALYLCASSFLQETQYFGPGTRLLVL.

This clone was found a few times. This chain links TRBV29-1 with TRBJ2-7; D might be TRBD2 (6 bases). Per germline, CDR1 SQVTM and CDR2 ANQGSEA. Trimming stripped 4 bases from V and 2 bases from J, with 9 bases between. The CDR3 is made up of 12 amino acids. The CDR3 DNA reads as TGCAGCGTTGGCGGGGACGCCTACGAGCAGTACTTC. Translating it yields CSVGGDAYEQYF.

This clone has more than one count but fewer than ten. The chain recombines TRBV5-4 with TRBJ1-1, with D perhaps TRBD1 (5 bases). This CDR3 region has 13 residues. Germline V CDR1 and CDR2: SGHNT, YYREEE (reference sequence). The ends were cut back, 4 bases at V and 1 base at J, with 8 bases in the middle. The CDR3 here is CASSPGQNTEAFF. The CDR3 coding sequence is TGTGCCAGCAGCCCCGGACAGAACACTGAAGCTTTCTTT.

V is TRBV19 and J is TRBJ1-4, with D possibly matching TRBD1 (5 bases). The CDR3 is 16 residues long. V lost 7 bases to trimming and J lost 0 bases, with 15 bases between them. Germline lookup yields CDR1 LNHDA and CDR2 SQIVND (reference sequence). As DNA, the CDR3 is TGTGCCAGTAAGCCAGGGCAAGGGGCAACTAATGAAAAACTGTTTTTT. This sequence encodes CASKPGQGATNEKLFF.